The rows below give T cell receptor beta chains drawn from one sample of a study of T cells expressing NK-cell markers. TCRdb reprocessed the 5' RACE reads and reports one entry per CDR3 protein, with no DNA. In total, the table holds about 150,000 distinct CDR3 sequences. Sequenced sample: blood T cells: a sorted CD56 or NKG2C T cell subset, CD4+ or CD8+ T cells, or bulk PBMC T cells (not recorded which). All receptors come from a man aged 18-75 years in good health. The CDR3 runs from the conserved cysteine through the conserved F or W. The order of the fields is V gene, J gene, CDR3 length, CDR3 protein.

TRBV7-3	TRBJ2-1	17	CASSLTPLAGGYNEQFF
TRBV27	TRBJ2-4	16	CASSSLTPLAKNIQYF
TRBV12-3/TRBV12-4	TRBJ2-5	16	CASMGLAGGPQETQYF
TRBV20-1	TRBJ2-1	13	CSGWGLTYNEQFF
TRBV11-2	TRBJ2-3	18	CASSLGPWGQGAADTQYF
TRBV5-6	TRBJ2-7	13	CASSWTETYEQYF
TRBV6-5	TRBJ2-2	16	CASSYSGGANTGELFF
TRBV13	TRBJ2-7	15	CASSLAGWNSYEQYF
TRBV25-1	TRBJ2-7	13	CASSGYRTYEQYF
TRBV7-8	TRBJ1-1	15	CASRSKGQVNTEAFF
TRBV7-9	TRBJ2-6	16	CASSFKGKSGANVLTF
TRBV9	TRBJ2-2	15	CASSEGAGPTGELFF
TRBV12-5	TRBJ2-5	17	CASGLEIAGTSWETQYF
TRBV12-5	TRBJ2-6	16	CASGPYDFSGANVLTF
TRBV27	TRBJ1-1	12	CASRFMNTEAFF
TRBV6-5	TRBJ2-3	15	CASSYGHPSTDTQYF
TRBV3-1	TRBJ1-3	13	CASSQDWGNTIYF
TRBV6-1	TRBJ2-7	13	CASNPIGGYEQYF
TRBV10-2	TRBJ2-5	15	CASSDPWGAQETQYF
TRBV6-1	TRBJ1-1	12	CASSVGVSEAFF
TRBV11-2	TRBJ2-7	15	CASVSRRGVYYEQYF
TRBV27	TRBJ1-1	14	CASSPMGGYTEAFF
TRBV2	TRBJ1-5	14	CASRRTGGNQPQHF
TRBV3-1	TRBJ2-7	12	CASSLKGNEQYF
TRBV6-1	TRBJ2-7	14	CASSEWSQTYEQYF
TRBV5-1	TRBJ2-1	16	CASSWEKRGTYNEQFF
TRBV6-1	TRBJ2-2	14	CASSQGGETGELFF
TRBV6-6	TRBJ2-3	11	CASSQTDTQYF
TRBV3-1	TRBJ2-1	17	CASSPRAGAGGLGEQFF
TRBV12-3/TRBV12-4	TRBJ1-5	15	CASSPLLWGPQPQHF
TRBV6-2/TRBV6-3	TRBJ2-3	16	CASSPLTGEAADTQYF
TRBV11-2	TRBJ2-1	16	CASSHMDGSSYNEQFF
TRBV6-1	TRBJ1-3	15	CASRPTGAGGNTIYF
TRBV7-6	TRBJ1-1	20	CASSLWTTGLGGGGNTEAFF
TRBV6-1	TRBJ2-4	17	CASSTTGGNYAKNIQYF
TRBV27	TRBJ1-2	14	CASSRDRVGYGYTF
TRBV29-1	TRBJ2-3	14	CSVDPTGHTDTQYF
TRBV6-1	TRBJ2-2	14	CAGRPGPRTGELFF
TRBV20-1	TRBJ2-7	13	CSARSLGGHEQYF
TRBV20-1	TRBJ1-1	12	CSAIWSQTEAFF
TRBV3-1	TRBJ2-1	15	CASSWTSGGTNEQFF
TRBV19	TRBJ2-7	14	CASSIDRGVYEQYF
TRBV6-6	TRBJ2-5	13	CASSTTGRETQYF
TRBV7-8	TRBJ2-7	15	CASSAPGQNFYEQYF
TRBV6-1	TRBJ1-5	15	CATNSGGSLNQPQHF
TRBV4-1	TRBJ2-2	14	CASSPGVGTGELFF
TRBV28	TRBJ1-5	12	CASSLDSQPQHF
TRBV4-2	TRBJ1-2	13	CASSQEDGDGYTF
TRBV28	TRBJ2-5	14	CASSLSGVWETQYF
TRBV27	TRBJ2-3	14	CASSFGGVGDTQYF
TRBV5-4	TRBJ2-5	18	CASSLPGQGTSIQETQYF
TRBV15	TRBJ2-1	12	CATSMTGFGQFF
TRBV12-5	TRBJ2-5	16	CASGPTMLAGQETQYF
TRBV2	TRBJ2-2	13	CASSERDTGELFF